The 22 T cell receptor beta chains given below trace back to one sample, sequenced in a study of CD8 T cells in ankylosing spondylitis. In TCRdb, the 5' RACE reads were re-called with MiXCR into one record per CDR3 protein. Among around 140,000 distinct CDR3 sequences listed, over 9.5% were seen once. The sample comprised blood, either unsorted or a sorted T cell fraction (not recorded which). The receptors shown here come from a female donor with ankylosing spondylitis or in good health (not recorded which).

This clonotype was recorded at least ten times. The rearrangement uses TRBV28 and TRBJ1-3; D gene unclear. This CDR3 is built from 13 residues. The germline V gene encodes CDR1 MDHEN and CDR2 SYDVKM. The V end lost 5 bases, the J end lost 2 bases, and 7 bases lay between the germline ends. For the CDR3, the DNA is TGTGCCAGCAGTCGAAGGCCTGGAAACACCATATATTTT. Protein: CASSRRPGNTIYF.

This clonotype was observed a handful of times. The chain combines TRBV5-8 with TRBJ2-4; 7 bases align to TRBD2. Germline lookup yields CDR1 SGHTS and CDR2 YDEGEE. With 0 bases clipped from V and 7 bases from J, the junction kept 13 bases outside the gene matches. The CDR3 length is 17 residues. The DNA of the CDR3 is TGTGCCAGCAGCTTGGCCTCTGGGGGGGATCGGAGGAACATTCAGTACTTC. It yields the protein CASSLASGGDRRNIQYF.

This clonotype was picked up many times. The J gene is TRBJ2-1, the V gene TRBV18; 7 bases map to TRBD2. CDR3 length: 15 amino acids. Losses at the gene ends were 4 bases for V and 5 bases for J; bases not matched to a gene: 8. Germline V CDR1 and CDR2: KGHSH, LQKENI. The CDR3 reads CASSQDWGGNNEQFF. The CDR3 DNA reads TGTGCCAGCTCACAGGACTGGGGGGGAAACAATGAGCAGTTCTTC.

This chain connects TRBV10-3 to TRBJ1-5; D is unclear. Germline-derived CDR1 and CDR2 are ENHRY and SYGVKD. The V end was cut by 0 bases, the J end by 5 bases, with 11 bases between. This CDR3 has 15 residues. For the CDR3, the DNA is TGTGCCATCAGTGAGTCCGGTGGGAGAGATCAGCCCCAGCATTTT. Translation: CAISESGGRDQPQHF.

This clonotype was seen many times. The V gene is TRBV27, the J gene TRBJ2-3, with 11 bases lining up with TRBD2. The junction had 6 bases not matched to a gene; V was cut back by 7 bases and J by 6 bases. This CDR3 has 14 amino acids. Germline values: CDR1 MNHEY, CDR2 SMNVEV (reference sequence). The CDR3 sequence: CASKASGGWDTQYF. The CDR3 nucleotides read TGTGCCAGCAAGGCTAGCGGGGGGTGGGATACGCAGTATTTT.

This clonotype was seen many times. V is TRBV7-9 and J is TRBJ2-3; D remains ambiguous. The germline gives CDR1 SEHNR, CDR2 FQNEAQ (reference sequence). CDR3 length: 12 amino acids. V shed 0 bases and J shed 8 bases, with 6 bases lying between them. The CDR3 DNA reads TGTGCCAGCAGCTTAGCTCAGTCTACGCAGTATTTT. Residues: CASSLAQSTQYF. Full variable domain (missing parts from reference TRBV7-9 and TRBJ2-3): DTGVSQNPRHKITKRGQNVTFRCDPISEHNRLYWYRQTLGQGPEFLTYFQNEAQLEKSRLLSDRFSAERPKGSFSTLEIQRTEQGDSAMYLCASSLAQSTQYFGPGTRLTVL.

This clonotype was recorded many times. The CDR3 here is CASSSGTSNSGANVLTF. DNA for the CDR3: TGCGCCAGCAGCTCCGGGACTAGCAACTCTGGGGCCAACGTCCTGACTTTC. V is TRBV5-1 and J is TRBJ2-6; TRBD2 agrees at 9 bases. The V and J ends lost 3 bases and 0 bases, in that order; junction bases with no gene match: 4. CDR1 is SGHRS and CDR2 is YFSETQ in the germline V gene. CDR3 size: 17 residues.

This clonotype was observed many times. The rearrangement joins TRBV20-1 to TRBJ2-1, with no clear D. Germline V gene data show CDR1 as DFQATT and CDR2 as SNEGSKA (reference sequence). The CDR3 runs to 15 residues. Trimming stripped 6 bases from V and 0 bases from J, with 15 bases between. The CDR3 region is CSALEAPSSYNEQFF. The CDR3 DNA reads TGCAGTGCCCTAGAAGCCCCGAGCTCCTACAATGAGCAGTTCTTC.

This clonotype was seen repeatedly, ten times or more. The chain links TRBV12-3 or TRBV12-4 to TRBJ2-3; 7 nucleotides align to TRBD1. CDR3 size: 16 residues. Unmatched junction bases numbered 5, after V lost 0 bases and J lost 2 bases. The DNA of the CDR3 is TGTGCCAGCAGTTTAGCCGACAGGGAACCCACAGATACGCAGTATTTT. Its protein product is CASSLADREPTDTQYF.

This clonotype was picked up a small number of times. The chain uses TRBV7-9 and TRBJ1-1; a possible D gene is TRBD1 (6 bases). Germline-derived CDR1 and CDR2 are SEHNR and FQNEAQ (reference sequence). This CDR3 region has 14 residues. Trimming pared 1 base from V and 8 bases from J, leaving 14 bases between. For the CDR3, the DNA is TGTGCCAGCAGCTTAGTAGGGGGGATAGGGGAAGCTTTCTTT. It specifies CASSLVGGIGEAFF. The entire variable domain, with the rest obtained from reference TRBV7-9 and TRBJ1-1, is as follows: DTGVSQNPRHKITKRGQNVTFRCDPISEHNRLYWYRQTLGQGPEFLTYFQNEAQLEKSRLLSDRFSAERPKGSFSTLEIQRTEQGDSAMYLCASSLVGGIGEAFFGQGTRLTVV.

This clonotype was counted many times. The genes are TRBV12-3 or TRBV12-4 and TRBJ1-5; D call uncertain. Deletions cut 5 bases from V and 1 base from J, with 12 bases between. The CDR3 is 15 residues long. The CDR3 DNA sequence: TGTGCCAGCAGTCCGCCTGGCGGGAGCAATCAGCCCCAGCATTTT. Translating it yields CASSPPGGSNQPQHF.

Remarks on this clonotype: This may stem from a read error, because a much larger clone lies one nucleotide away. The rearrangement links TRBV27 to TRBJ1-1, with TRBD1 matching over 7 bases. Germline V gene data show CDR1 as MNHEY and CDR2 as SMNVEV (reference sequence). This CDR3 is built from 13 residues. The CDR3: CTSSFRGRNEAFF. The CDR3 nucleotides read TGTACCAGCAGTTTTAGGGGGCGGAATGAAGCTTTCTTT.

V is TRBV28 and J is TRBJ1-1, with D tentatively TRBD1 (5 bases). V was shortened by 6 bases and J by 4 bases, with 18 bases between the two germline ends. The CDR3 contains 15 residues. Germline V gene lookup returns CDR1 MDHEN and CDR2 SYDVKM. As DNA, the CDR3 is TGTGCCAGCAGCCCAAATCGGGGGGTATCCACTGAAGCTTTCTTT. It specifies CASSPNRGVSTEAFF.

This clonotype was picked up many times. The J gene is TRBJ1-5, the V gene TRBV2; maybe TRBD1 (6 bases). The ends were cut back, 4 bases at V and 5 bases at J, with 9 bases in the middle. This CDR3 region has 13 residues. From germline, CDR1 is SNHLY and CDR2 FYNNEI. Here the CDR3 reads CASSVQGDQPQHF. CDR3 nucleotides: TGTGCCAGCAGTGTACAGGGAGATCAGCCCCAGCATTTT. Supplemented by reference TRBV2 and TRBJ1-5, the full variable domain reads EPEVTQTPSHQVTQMGQEVILRCVPISNHLYFYWYRQILGQKVEFLVSFYNNEISEKSEIFDDQFSVERPDGSNFTLKIRSTKLEDSAMYFCASSVQGDQPQHFGDGTRLSIL.

Concerning this clonotype: One end of the junction varies from germline; a read error may be responsible. The chain combines TRBV29-1 with TRBJ1-2; 10 bases fit TRBD1. The CDR3 sequence is 15 residues long. Germline lookup yields CDR1 SQVTM and CDR2 ANQGSEA. The CDR3 DNA reads as TGCAGCGTCCCAATGGGACAGGGGACTAACTATGGCGACACCTTC. Its translation: CSVPMGQGTNYGDTF. Combining the CDR3 with reference TRBV29-1 and TRBJ1-2 gives the whole variable domain SAVISQKPSRDICQRGTSLTIQCQVDSQVTMMFWYRQQPGQSLTLIATANQGSEATYESGFVIDKFPISRPNLTFSTLTVSNMSPEDSSIYLCSVPMGQGTNYGDTFGSGTRLTVV.

Many counts were recorded for this clonotype. The chain employs TRBV5-1 and TRBJ2-2; a possible D gene is TRBD2 (6 bases). Looked up from germline, CDR1 is SGHRS and CDR2 is YFSETQ. This CDR3 is 17 amino acids long. V was trimmed by 0 bases and J by 2 bases, leaving 14 bases between them. This CDR3 reads CASSLGSPGGNTGELFF. For the CDR3, the DNA is TGCGCCAGCAGCTTGGGGTCCCCCGGGGGAAACACCGGGGAGCTGTTTTTT. The full variable domain, its missing parts supplied by reference TRBV5-1 and TRBJ2-2, is KAGVTQTPRYLIKTRGQQVTLSCSPISGHRSVSWYQQTPGQGLQFLFEYFSETQRNKGNFPGRFSGRQFSNSRSEMNVSTLELGDSALYLCASSLGSPGGNTGELFFGEGSRLTVL.

This clonotype has at least ten counts. The chain carries TRBV20-1 and TRBJ2-3; 9 positions match TRBD2. This CDR3 region has 18 residues. The V and J ends lost 2 bases and 2 bases, in that order; junction bases with no gene match: 14. Germline CDR1 reads DFQATT; CDR2 reads SNEGSKA (reference sequence). The CDR3 region has the DNA TGCAGTGCTAGATGGCTAAGGGCGGGAGGGCAATACACAGATACGCAGTATTTT. This encodes CSARWLRAGGQYTDTQYF.

On this clonotype itself: The junction departs from germline at one end; a sequencing error may be responsible. V usage is TRBV5-1 and J usage is TRBJ1-3; no definite D call. This CDR3 has 14 amino acids. In germline, CDR1 is SGHRS, CDR2 YFSETQ. In DNA form, the CDR3 reads TGCGCCAGCAGCTTTGGACCATCTGGAGACACCATATATTTC. Translated, it gives CASSFGPSGDTIYF. Looking up the rest from reference TRBV5-1 and TRBJ1-3 gives the full variable domain: KAGVTQTPRYLIKTRGQQVTLSCSPISGHRSVSWYQQTPGQGLQFLFEYFSETQRNKGNFPGRFSGRQFSNSRSEMNVSTLELGDSALYLCASSFGPSGDTIYFGEGSWLTVV.

This clonotype was seen at least ten times. The CDR3, as DNA: TGCAGTGCTCCTAACCCGGGACAGCTAACAGCTTTCTTT. Amino acids: CSAPNPGQLTAFF. The chain employs TRBV20-1 and TRBJ1-1; TRBD1 aligns across 7 bases. This CDR3 contains 13 residues. The germline CDR1 and CDR2 sequences are DFQATT and SNEGSKA (reference sequence). V dropped 5 bases and J dropped 10; count of bases not matched to a gene: 13.

This clonotype occurred many times. J is TRBJ1-1 and V is TRBV12-3 or TRBV12-4; D gene unclear. This CDR3 spans 15 amino acids. Between the trimmed V and J ends, which lost 8 bases and 1 base, there was a span of 17 bases. The CDR3 reads CASGPPSQTNTEAFF. The CDR3 DNA reads TGTGCCAGCGGCCCCCCCTCACAGACGAACACTGAAGCTTTCTTT.

This clonotype was detected ten times or more. The CDR3 is CASSFSRDSSYEQYF. CDR3 coding DNA: TGTGCCAGCAGTTTCTCCCGGGACAGCTCCTACGAGCAGTACTTC. This chain uses TRBV28 with TRBJ2-7; 7 nucleotides line up with TRBD1. CDR1 and CDR2 (germline): MDHEN, SYDVKM. There are 15 residues in the CDR3. The V and J ends lost 3 bases and 0 bases, in that order; junction bases with no gene match: 5.

This clonotype was seen many times. The chain combines TRBV28 with TRBJ2-4; no clear D gene. CDR3 length equals 13 residues. Germline V gene sequence: CDR1 MDHEN, CDR2 SYDVKM. Deletions cut 6 bases from V and 5 bases from J, with 11 bases between. The CDR3, as DNA: TGTGCCAGCAGCAGTCCACTGGAAAACATTCAGTACTTC. Translated, it gives CASSSPLENIQYF.